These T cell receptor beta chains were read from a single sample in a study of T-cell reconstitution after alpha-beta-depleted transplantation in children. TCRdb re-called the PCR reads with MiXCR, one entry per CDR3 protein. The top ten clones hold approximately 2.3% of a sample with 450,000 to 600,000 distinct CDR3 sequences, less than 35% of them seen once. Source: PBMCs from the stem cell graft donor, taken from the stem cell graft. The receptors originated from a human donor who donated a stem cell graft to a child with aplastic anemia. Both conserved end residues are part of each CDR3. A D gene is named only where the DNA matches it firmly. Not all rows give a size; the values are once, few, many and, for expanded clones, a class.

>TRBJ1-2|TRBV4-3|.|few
TGCGCCAGCAGCCAAGGAAGGGGCACTAACTATGGCTACACCTTC
CASSQGRGTNYGYTF
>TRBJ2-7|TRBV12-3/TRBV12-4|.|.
TGTGCCAGCAGTTTAGCGGGAATCCTCCCCTACGAGCAGTACTTC
CASSLAGILPYEQYF
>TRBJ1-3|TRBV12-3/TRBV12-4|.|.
TGTGCCAGCAGGGCCGGGACCGCACTCTCCCACACCATATATTTT
CASRAGTALSHTIYF
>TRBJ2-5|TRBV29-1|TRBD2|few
TGCAGCGTTGAAGAAGCACTGAGTGGGCTAGCGGGAATGTTCCAAGAGACCCAGTACTTC
CSVEEALSGLAGMFQETQYF
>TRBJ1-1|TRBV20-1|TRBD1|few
TGCAGTGCGATGGACAGGGGAAGAAACGGGGAAGCTTTCTTT
CSAMDRGRNGEAFF
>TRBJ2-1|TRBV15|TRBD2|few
TGTGCCACCAGCAAAGGGGGGACTAGCGGCCAAAATGAGCAGTTCTTC
CATSKGGTSGQNEQFF
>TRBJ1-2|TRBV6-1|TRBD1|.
TGTGCCAGCAGTCGGGACAGGGGGCGTGATGGCTACACCTTC
CASSRDRGRDGYTF
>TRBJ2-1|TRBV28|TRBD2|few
TGTGCCAGCAGTTTCCGACTAGCGGGAGGTTTCAATGAGCAGTTCTTC
CASSFRLAGGFNEQFF
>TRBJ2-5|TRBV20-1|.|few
TGCAGTGCTACTGGAGGGTTCGGCCAAGAGACCCAGTACTTC
CSATGGFGQETQYF
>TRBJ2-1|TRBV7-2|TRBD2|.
TGTGCCAGCAGCCCTAGCGGGGGAGAATACAATGAGCAGTTCTTC
CASSPSGGEYNEQFF
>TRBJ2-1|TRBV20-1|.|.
TGCAGTGCTAGAGATTTGGAGACGGCGGAGCAGTTCTTC
CSARDLETAEQFF
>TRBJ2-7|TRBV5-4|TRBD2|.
TGTGCCAGCAGCTCGGAACTTTCTAGCGGACTTTACGAGCAGTACTTC
CASSSELSSGLYEQYF
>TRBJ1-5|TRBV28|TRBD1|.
TGTGCCAGCAGTTCAGGGGGCGGTTATCAGCCCCAGCATTTT
CASSSGGGYQPQHF
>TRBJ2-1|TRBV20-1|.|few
TGCAGTGCTAGTCGGCCCCAGGGGCAAGGTGAGCAGTTCTTC
CSASRPQGQGEQFF
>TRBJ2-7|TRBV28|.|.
TGTGCCAGCAGTTTAAAAAACCCACCGCACGAGCAGTACTTC
CASSLKNPPHEQYF
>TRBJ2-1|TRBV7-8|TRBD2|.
TGTGCCAGCAGCTCAGGACTAGCGCAGTACGCTTCCTACAATGAGCAGTTCTTC
CASSSGLAQYASYNEQFF
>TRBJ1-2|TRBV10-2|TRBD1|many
TGCGCCAGCAGTGGGACAGGGGACTATGGCTACACCTTC
CASSGTGDYGYTF
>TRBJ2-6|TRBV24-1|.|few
TGTGCCACCAGTGAGTCCCCCTCTGGGGCCAACGTCCTGACTTTC
CATSESPSGANVLTF
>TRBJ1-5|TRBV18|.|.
TGTGCCAGCTCTCTTATGTCACAGGAGCTGCGGCAGCCCCAGCATTTT
CASSLMSQELRQPQHF
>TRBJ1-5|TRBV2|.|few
TGTGCCAGCAGCGCCGATACTTTAGGCGGGCAGCCCCAGCATTTT
CASSADTLGGQPQHF
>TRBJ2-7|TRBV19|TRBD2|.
TGTGCCAGTAATGGAGCGGGGTTGGGCTACGAGCAGTACTTC
CASNGAGLGYEQYF
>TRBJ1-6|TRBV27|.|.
TGTGCCAGCAGGTCGGGGCAGCATCATAATTCACCCCTCCACTTT
CASRSGQHHNSPLHF
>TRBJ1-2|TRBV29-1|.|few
TGCAGCGCCGACGGGGACGTAGGGGGTCCGAACTATGGCTACACCTTC
CSADGDVGGPNYGYTF
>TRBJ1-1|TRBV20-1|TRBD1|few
TGCAGTGCTAGGTTGAGGACAGGGAGCCTCGGCACTGAAGCTTTCTTT
CSARLRTGSLGTEAFF